Listed below are T cell receptor beta chains from one sample, sequenced in a study of blood T cell repertoires in COVID-19. The protocol was immunoSEQ multiplex PCR, while the TCRdb copy is restricted to in-frame clones and leaves out a portion. The table lists about 330,000 clones, approximately 87% of them singletons, with 4% in the top ten. The sequencing sample was made of peripheral blood. The source of these receptors is a woman in her forties or fifties with active or convalescent COVID-19. Each CDR3 is given with its conserved first and last residue. D genes are given only for firm matches. The size of a clone is reported for some rows only, either as once, few or many, or as a class for expanded clones.

d_gene,j_gene,v_gene,abundance,CDR3aa,CDR3nt
TRBD2,TRBJ2-1,TRBV11-3,-,CASSLSGASYNEQFF,TGTGCCAGCAGCTTAAGCGGGGCCTCCTACAATGAGCAGTTCTTC
-,TRBJ1-1,TRBV11-2,-,CASSLGSVNTEAFF,TGTGCCAGCAGCTTAGGGTCAGTGAACACTGAAGCTTTCTTT
TRBD2,TRBJ2-2,TRBV10-3,-,CAISESRLAGGLSGELFF,TGTGCCATCAGTGAGTCGAGACTAGCGGGGGGGCTTTCCGGGGAGCTGTTTTTT
TRBD2,TRBJ2-2,TRBV3-1/TRBV3-2,-,CASSHEGLAGNTGELFF,TGTGCCAGCAGCCATGAGGGACTAGCGGGTAACACCGGGGAGCTGTTTTTT
TRBD1,TRBJ2-2,TRBV18,-,CASSDRAIGELFF,TGTGCCAGCTCGGACAGGGCAATCGGGGAGCTGTTTTTT
TRBD1,TRBJ1-1,TRBV6-5,-,CASSYSLRGQGTEAFF,TGTGCCAGCAGTTACTCACTCAGGGGGCAAGGAACTGAAGCTTTCTTT
TRBD2,TRBJ2-7,TRBV7-2,-,CASGSGASYEQYF,TGTGCCAGCGGTAGCGGGGCATCCTACGAGCAGTACTTC
-,TRBJ1-1,TRBV6-1,-,CASSEGANTEAFF,TGTGCCAGCAGTGAAGGGGCGAACACTGAAGCTTTCTTT
-,TRBJ1-5,TRBV6-6,-,CASSYLSQGFDQPQHF,TGTGCCAGCAGTTACCTTTCACAGGGCTTCGATCAGCCCCAGCATTTT
TRBD1,TRBJ1-1,TRBV2,-,CASRPSRQGSTEAFF,TGTGCCAGCAGACCATCAAGACAGGGATCCACTGAAGCTTTCTTT
-,TRBJ1-6,TRBV4-3,few,CASSQHPQVGSPLHF,TGCGCCAGCAGCCAACATCCGCAGGTCGGCTCACCCCTCCACTTT
-,TRBJ2-5,TRBV12-5,-,CASGLETVTQGETQYF,TGTGCTAGTGGTTTGGAGACGGTTACCCAGGGAGAGACCCAGTACTTC
TRBD1,TRBJ1-1,TRBV18,-,CASSPDRGLENTEAFF,TGTGCCAGCTCACCCGACAGGGGGCTCGAGAACACTGAAGCTTTCTTT
TRBD2,TRBJ2-7,TRBV7-9,-,CASRPSGMAPGEQYF,TGTGCCAGCAGACCGAGCGGGATGGCCCCGGGGGAGCAGTACTTC